This TCR beta chain was retrieved from a study of T cells after yellow fever vaccination. On the study more broadly: Fractions of limited cellularity were prepared by means of SMART-Seq v4 Ultra Low Input.

V was pared by 1 base and J by 1 base, with 10 bases between. This CDR3 comprises 14 residues. The V gene's germline CDR1 is DFQATT and CDR2 SNEGSKA (reference sequence). Study-level results: Some clonotypes, a small share, were shared between CD4 and CD8 compartments. Primary-vaccination clones mostly resurfaced post-booster (about 95% CD4, roughly 90% CD8).

The 5'RACE template-switching step produced TCR cDNA and added a universal primer site and UMIs. MiXCR, run by TCRdb on the 5' RACE reads, gives a single entry per CDR3 protein. The profile shows roughly 400,000 distinct CDR3 sequences, roughly a sixth of them singletons. As concerns this clonotype: Antigen specificity is unknown.

The V and J genes are TRBV20-1 and TRBJ1-2; a possible D gene is TRBD1 (5 bases). The receptor's source is a man between 18 and 29 years old who received the YFV17D yellow fever vaccine. This specimen was PBMCs, taken before the yellow fever booster vaccination. The CDR3 here is CSARARQSNYGYTF. CDR3 DNA sequence: TGCAGTGCTAGAGCCCGACAGAGTAACTATGGCTACACCTTC.